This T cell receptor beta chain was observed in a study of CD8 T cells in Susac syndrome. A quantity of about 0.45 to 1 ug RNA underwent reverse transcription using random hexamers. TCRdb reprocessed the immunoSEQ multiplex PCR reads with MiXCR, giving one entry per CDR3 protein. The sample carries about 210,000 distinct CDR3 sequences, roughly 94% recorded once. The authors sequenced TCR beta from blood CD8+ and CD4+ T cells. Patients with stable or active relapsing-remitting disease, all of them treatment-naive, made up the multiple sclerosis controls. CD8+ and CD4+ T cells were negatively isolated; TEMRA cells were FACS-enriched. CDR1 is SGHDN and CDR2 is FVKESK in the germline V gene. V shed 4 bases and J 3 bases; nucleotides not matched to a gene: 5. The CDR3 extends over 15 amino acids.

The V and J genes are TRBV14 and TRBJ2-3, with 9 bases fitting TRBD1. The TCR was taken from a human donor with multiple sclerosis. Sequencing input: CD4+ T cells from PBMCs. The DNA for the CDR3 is TGTGCCAGCAGCCGCGGACAGGGGAGAACAGATACGCAGTATTTT. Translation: CASSRGQGRTDTQYF.